The clone carrying this T cell receptor (beta chain) occurred many times. Unique molecular identifiers were incorporated into the prepared TCRbeta library. TCRdb passed the PCR reads through MiXCR, listing each CDR3 protein once. This table has approximately 590,000 distinct CDR3 sequences, about 11% appearing once. The data are from a study of T-cell reconstitution after alpha-beta-depleted transplantation in children. In germline, CDR1 is LGHDT, CDR2 YNNKEL (reference sequence). The CDR3 has 15 residues. Losses at the gene ends were 4 bases for V and 3 bases for J; bases not matched to a gene: 3. The V gene is TRBV3-1, the J gene TRBJ2-2; 9 bases line up with TRBD1. This sequence originates from a human donor who donated a stem cell graft to a child with acute myeloid leukemia. The sequences come from PBMCs from the stem cell graft donor, collected from the stem cell graft. The CDR3 here is CASSPRQGDTGELFF. The CDR3 bases are TGTGCCAGCAGCCCTCGACAGGGGGACACCGGGGAGCTGTTTTTT.